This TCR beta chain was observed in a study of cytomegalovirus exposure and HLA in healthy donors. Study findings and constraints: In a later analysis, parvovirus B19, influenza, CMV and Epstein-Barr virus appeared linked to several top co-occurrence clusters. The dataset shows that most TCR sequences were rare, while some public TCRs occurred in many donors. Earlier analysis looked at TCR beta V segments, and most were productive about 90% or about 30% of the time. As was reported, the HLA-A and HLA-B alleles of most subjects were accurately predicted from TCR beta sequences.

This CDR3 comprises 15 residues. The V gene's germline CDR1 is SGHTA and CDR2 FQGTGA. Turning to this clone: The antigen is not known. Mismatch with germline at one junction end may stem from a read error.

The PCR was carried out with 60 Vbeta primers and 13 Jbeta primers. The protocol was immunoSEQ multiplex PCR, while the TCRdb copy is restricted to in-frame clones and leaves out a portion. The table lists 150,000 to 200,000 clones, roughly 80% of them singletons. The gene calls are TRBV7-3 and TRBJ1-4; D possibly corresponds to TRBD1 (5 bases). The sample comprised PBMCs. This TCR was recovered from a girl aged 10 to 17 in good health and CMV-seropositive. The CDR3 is CASSLTGGGNEKLFF. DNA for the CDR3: TGTGCCAGCAGCCTAACCGGGGGTGGGAATGAAAAACTGTTTTTT.